A single sample is the source of the 20 T cell receptor beta chains below, sequenced in a study of cytomegalovirus exposure and HLA in healthy donors. The study ran its PCR with 60 Vbeta and 13 Jbeta primers. Method: immunoSEQ multiplex PCR; TCRdb's copy keeps in-frame clones and lacks some. This table holds approximately 190,000 clones, around 75% found once. Sequencing was performed on PBMCs. The receptor set was obtained from a man aged 40-55 years in good health and CMV-seropositive.

The table lists this clone with a count of one. The rearrangement joins TRBV2 to TRBJ2-5, with 7 bases aligning to TRBD1. J gave up 1 base and V 3 bases, and 2 bases lay outside the gene matches. This CDR3 contains 14 residues. Looked up from germline, CDR1 is SNHLY and CDR2 is FYNNEI. The DNA of the CDR3 is TGTGCCAGCAGTGACGGGGACAGCCAAGAGACCCAGTACTTC. It yields the protein CASSDGDSQETQYF.

The chain combines TRBV5-1 with TRBJ2-2; 7 nucleotides align to TRBD1. This CDR3 comprises 20 residues. Trimming at V came to 2 bases and at J to 2 bases, leaving 18 bases not matched to a gene. The V gene's germline CDR1 is SGHRS and CDR2 YFSETQ. CDR3 loop: CASSLSAITGDHLNTGELFF. The CDR3 DNA is TGCGCCAGCAGCTTAAGCGCGATAACAGGGGACCATTTAAACACCGGGGAGCTGTTTTTT.

The rearrangement joins TRBV5-1 to TRBJ1-1, with unresolved D. Germline lookup yields CDR1 SGHRS and CDR2 YFSETQ. This CDR3 has 12 residues. V was cut by 6 bases and J by 1 base, with 7 bases left in between. CDR3 sequence reads: CASTDSNTEAFF. The CDR3 bases are TGCGCCAGCACCGACTCGAACACTGAAGCTTTCTTT.

The chain couples TRBV6-5 to TRBJ2-1, with 7 bases that match TRBD2. Germline V gene data show CDR1 as MNHEY and CDR2 as SVGAGI. Trimming at V came to 0 bases and at J to 10 bases, leaving 6 bases not matched to a gene. The CDR3 covers 14 residues. This chain's CDR3 is CASSYSSGGVEQFF. CDR3 nucleotide sequence: TGTGCCAGCAGTTACTCGAGTGGGGGGGTCGAGCAGTTCTTC.

The J gene is TRBJ2-5, the V gene TRBV12-5; TRBD1 might be the D (5 bases). This CDR3 spans 14 amino acids. Germline CDR1 and CDR2: LGHNT and FRNRAP. The ends were cut back, 6 bases at V and 4 bases at J, with 15 bases in the middle. CDR3 nucleotide sequence: TGTGCTAGTGGCCTAGGGGCGGTACGAGAGACCCAGTACTTC. Translation gives CASGLGAVRETQYF.

This clone was found once. The V call is TRBV9, the J call TRBJ1-5; no definite D call. The CDR3 is made up of 12 amino acids. V was pared by 2 bases and J by 7 bases, with 7 bases between. CDR1 is SGDLS and CDR2 is YYNGEE in the germline V gene. CDR3 nucleotides: TGTGCCAGCAGCGTCCTAGACCAGCCCCAGCATTTT. Translated, it gives CASSVLDQPQHF.

CDR3 residues: CASSLRTSSYNEQFF. In nucleotides, the CDR3 is TGTGCCAGCAGTTTAAGGACTAGCTCCTACAATGAGCAGTTCTTC. The genes are TRBV28 and TRBJ2-1, with TRBD2 matching over 7 bases. Germline lookup yields CDR1 MDHEN and CDR2 SYDVKM. The CDR3 has 15 amino acids. V lost 2 bases and J lost 0; bases outside the gene matches: 1.

This clone was counted once. The chain links TRBV18 to TRBJ1-5; 9 positions agree with TRBD1. The V gene's germline CDR1 is KGHSH and CDR2 LQKENI. The V segment lost 1 base and the J segment 7 bases; nucleotides outside the gene matches: 11. This CDR3 is built from 17 residues. DNA for the CDR3: TGTGCCAGCTCACCACTGTTCCCGGGACAGGGAAAACAGCCCCAGCATTTT. Amino acids: CASSPLFPGQGKQPQHF.

The CDR3 nucleotides are TGTGCCAGCTCACCTGCGACTAGCGGCTCCTACAATGAGCAGTTCTTC. It is translated as CASSPATSGSYNEQFF. This rearrangement joins TRBV18 to TRBJ2-1; TRBD2 agrees at 9 bases. With 3 bases clipped from V and 0 bases from J, the junction kept 3 bases outside the gene matches. The CDR3 spans 16 residues. Per the germline V gene, CDR1 is KGHSH and CDR2 is LQKENI.

V gene TRBV15 combines with J gene TRBJ2-1; 7 bases match TRBD1. The CDR3 loop spans 15 amino acids. The ends lost 2 bases at V and 3 bases at J; junction bases unmatched: 4. CDR1 LNHNV and CDR2 YYDKDF come from the germline V gene (reference sequence). The CDR3 loop is CATSRPTGNYNEQFF. The CDR3 bases are TGTGCCACCAGCAGACCGACAGGGAACTACAATGAGCAGTTCTTC. The entire variable domain, with the rest obtained from reference TRBV15 and TRBJ2-1, is as follows: DAMVIQNPRYQVTQFGKPVTLSCSQTLNHNVMYWYQQKSSQAPKLLFHYYDKDFNNEADTPDNFQSRRPNTSFCFLDIRSPGLGDTAMYLCATSRPTGNYNEQFFGPGTRLTVL.

The rearrangement joins TRBV6-4 to TRBJ2-7; D is ambiguous. This CDR3 is 11 amino acids long. CDR1 and CDR2 (germline): MRHNA, SNTAGT. The V and J ends lost 4 bases and 7 bases respectively, with 8 bases between them. CDR3 coding DNA: TGTGCCAGCAGTGCCCCAGATGAGCAGTACTTC. Translating gives CASSAPDEQYF.

The rearrangement links TRBV27 to TRBJ2-7; 8 bases line up with TRBD2. The germline CDR1 and CDR2 sequences are MNHEY and SMNVEV (reference sequence). J was trimmed by 1 base and V by 5 bases; bases with no gene match: 7. This CDR3 has 15 residues. The CDR3 coding sequence is TGTGCCAGCAGTGTCGGACTAGCTACGTCCTACGAGCAGTACTTC. Amino acid sequence: CASSVGLATSYEQYF.

The V and J genes are TRBV5-1 and TRBJ2-3; D ambiguous. Trimming cost V 1 base and J 3 bases, with 12 bases left between them. This CDR3 has 15 residues. The germline V gene has CDR1 SGHRS and CDR2 YFSETQ. The CDR3 coding sequence is TGCGCCAGCAGCTTGTACCGGCCCGGGACAGATACGCAGTATTTT. Translating gives CASSLYRPGTDTQYF. Combining the CDR3 with reference TRBV5-1 and TRBJ2-3 gives the whole variable domain KAGVTQTPRYLIKTRGQQVTLSCSPISGHRSVSWYQQTPGQGLQFLFEYFSETQRNKGNFPGRFSGRQFSNSRSEMNVSTLELGDSALYLCASSLYRPGTDTQYFGPGTRLTVL.

In DNA, the CDR3 is TGTGCCAGCAGCTTAGAGGCAGGGACCCAGTACTTC. Its protein is CASSLEAGTQYF. This chain uses TRBV7-8 with TRBJ2-5; unclear D gene. CDR3 length: 12 residues. V was clipped by 1 base and J by 7 bases, with 7 bases between them. Per germline, CDR1 SGHVS and CDR2 FQNEAQ.

The chain couples TRBV7-8 to TRBJ2-7; possibly TRBD2 for D (6 bases). Trimming shortened V by 1 base and J by 7 bases, and 17 bases separated the two germline ends. This CDR3 has 15 amino acids. In germline, CDR1 is SGHVS, CDR2 FQNEAQ. The CDR3 protein is CASSLVLGLREEQYF. CDR3 nucleotide sequence: TGTGCCAGCAGCTTAGTACTCGGCCTCCGGGAGGAGCAGTACTTC.

The chain combines TRBV6-5 with TRBJ2-7; D might be TRBD1 (6 bases). CDR3 size: 15 residues. The germline V gene encodes CDR1 MNHEY and CDR2 SVGAGI. Between the trimmed V and J ends, which lost 5 bases and 3 bases, there was a span of 17 bases. The CDR3, as DNA: TGTGCCAGCAGTCCCGAACGGCGCAGGGGCTACGAGCAGTACTTC. This codes for CASSPERRRGYEQYF.

The chain joins TRBV14 to TRBJ1-1; D is unclear. The CDR3 runs 12 residues. CDR1 SGHDN and CDR2 FVKESK come from the germline V gene. V shed 4 bases and J shed 7 bases, with 10 bases lying between them. CDR3 DNA sequence: TGTGCCAGCAGCCCCTGGAGCGGTGAAGCTTTCTTT. Translating gives CASSPWSGEAFF.

This rearrangement joins TRBV5-1 to TRBJ2-7; possible D gene TRBD2, 6 bases. Trimming cost V 4 bases and J 7 bases, with 15 bases left between them. In germline, CDR1 is SGHRS, CDR2 YFSETQ. The CDR3 spans 13 residues. CDR3 sequence (DNA): TGCGCCAGCAGCGGGGACTTATACGGAGAGCAGTACTTC. This translates into CASSGDLYGEQYF.

The V gene is TRBV19, the J gene TRBJ1-2; D might be TRBD1 (5 bases). Trimming pared 6 bases from V and 7 bases from J, leaving 21 bases between. Germline CDR1 reads LNHDA; CDR2 reads SQIVND (reference sequence). The length of the CDR3 is 15 residues. CDR3 nucleotides: TGTGCCAGTAGCCCAGAAGCGGGGGGTTGGAGTGGCTACACCTTC. Protein sequence: CASSPEAGGWSGYTF.

The chain carries TRBV18 and TRBJ2-7, with a weak D call TRBD1 (5 bases). The length of the CDR3 is 15 residues. With 6 bases removed from V and 5 bases from J, the gap between germline ends came to 20 bases. From germline, CDR1 is KGHSH and CDR2 LQKENI. CDR3 nucleotides: TGTGCCAGCTCCTCGGTAGGGGCAGACCCCAACGAGCAGTACTTC. It is translated as CASSSVGADPNEQYF.